This T cell receptor beta chain was documented in a study of cytomegalovirus exposure and HLA in healthy donors. Use of 60 Vbeta and 13 Jbeta primers characterized the PCR. TCRdb's table, derived via immunoSEQ multiplex PCR, lists solely in-frame clones and lacks some. The table shows approximately 170,000 clones, with more than 60% occurring only once. Deletions cut 1 base from V and 6 bases from J, with 13 bases between. This CDR3 has 16 residues. Germline V CDR1 and CDR2: SGHTA, FQGNSA. The receptor was derived from a woman aged 40 to 49 in good health and CMV-seropositive. The chain joins TRBV7-2 to TRBJ1-6; no clear D gene. The sequenced sample was PBMCs. The CDR3 DNA is TGTGCCAGCAGCTTAGGAGACTGGTCCCCTAATTCACCCCTCCACTTT. Residues: CASSLGDWSPNSPLHF.